This entry lists 19 T cell receptor delta chains sequenced from one sample in a study of Vδ1+ human thymocytes. Whole-study findings and limits: Highly polyclonal TRG and TRD repertoires with Gaussian CDR3 length distributions appeared in thymus.

The antigens for these receptors are not known. RNA was extracted from the cells and then reverse transcribed. CDR3 amplicons came from multiplex PCR with pooled V-gene forward and constant-region reverse primers. TCRdb fed the multiplex PCR reads to CATT. Of about 25,000 delta-chain clones in the sample, approximately 30% were seen once. Sequencing input: Vdelta1+ gamma-delta thymocytes from the thymus. The subset is: FACS-sorted CD3+ TCRalphabeta- TCRVdelta1+ TCRVdelta2- thymocytes. The receptors come from a boy under two years old who had congenital heart surgery.

The chain joins TRDV1 to TRDJ1; a possible D gene is TRDD3 (5 bases). The V gene's germline CDR1 is TSWWSYY and CDR2 QGS. The CDR3 contains 21 residues. V dropped 2 bases and J dropped 3 bases, with 31 bases sitting between them. The CDR3 nucleotides are TGTGCTCTTGGGGAATTTAGCCGGGGCTACTGGAGCTACTACGTCTCCGATAAACTCATCTTT. It codes for CALGEFSRGYWSYYVSDKLIF.

This clone appeared a single time. The chain employs TRDV1 and TRDJ1; D uncertain. The CDR3 is 15 amino acids. The germline V gene has CDR1 TSWWSYY and CDR2 QGS. V was trimmed by 4 bases and J by 5 bases, leaving 17 bases between them. The CDR3 loop reads CALGGTTFGRDKLIF. Written as DNA, the CDR3 is TGTGCTCTTGGGGGAACTACGTTCGGGAGGGATAAACTCATCTTT.

Only a few counts were recorded for this clone. The rearrangement links TRDV1 to TRDJ1, with TRDD3 identical over 13 bases. V lost 0 bases to trimming and J lost 0 bases; unmatched junction nucleotides: 16. Germline assignment: CDR1 TSWWSYY and CDR2 QGS. This CDR3 comprises 22 residues. The CDR3 loop is CALGELLPSTGGYAMDTDKLIF. The CDR3 DNA reads TGTGCTCTTGGGGAACTTCTACCCAGTACTGGGGGATACGCTATGGACACCGATAAACTCATCTTT.

The J gene is TRDJ1, the V gene TRDV1, with 9 bases matching TRDD3. After removal of 0 bases from V and 7 bases from J, the junction contained 36 bases not matched to a gene. This CDR3 has 25 residues. Germline CDR1 is TSWWSYY and CDR2 is QGS. Here the CDR3 DNA reads TGTGCTCTTGGGGAACTGTTCGCCTTTGGCGGTACCCTGGGGGATGGACGTTCGCCAAGGGGTAAACTCATCTTT. Its protein is CALGELFAFGGTLGDGRSPRGKLIF.

This clone was counted at least ten times. V and J are TRDV1 and TRDJ1, with a tentative D call TRDD3 (5 bases). Germline lookup yields CDR1 TSWWSYY and CDR2 QGS. This CDR3 spans 17 amino acids. V was trimmed by 2 bases and J by 0 bases, leaving 16 bases between them. The CDR3 region is CALGEGGLAPYTDKLIF. The CDR3 nucleotides read TGTGCTCTTGGGGAAGGGGGCTTAGCCCCGTACACCGATAAACTCATCTTT.

On this clone itself: The same CDR3 can be traced to other DNA sequences in this sample. The chain uses TRDV1 and TRDJ2; maybe TRDD1 (6 bases). This CDR3 region has 20 residues. Germline V gene sequence: CDR1 TSWWSYY, CDR2 QGS. Trimming stripped 4 bases from V and 6 bases from J, with 30 bases between. CDR3 DNA sequence: TGTGCTCTTGGGGGGCCCCCCGGAAATACGGGACCGGGAGCAGCAGCACAACTCTTCTTT. It translates to CALGGPPGNTGPGAAAQLFF.

For this clone: With only one base between it and a far larger clone, this is likely a read error. The chain combines TRDV2 with TRDJ1, with 10 bases identical to TRDD3. The CDR3 contains 18 residues. The trim removed 5 bases at V and 3 bases at J, leaving 17 bases unmatched. Germline V gene sequence: CDR1 GEAIGNYY, CDR2 EKD. DNA of the CDR3: TGTGCCTGTGCCACACCTCCTTCTGGGGGATATTCGGCCGATAAACTCATCTTT. Translated, it gives CACATPPSGGYSADKLIF.

This clone was seen a few times. The chain employs TRDV1 and TRDJ1; 13 nucleotides match TRDD3. Germline CDR1 reads TSWWSYY; CDR2 reads QGS. The CDR3 is 26 amino acids. V gave up 2 bases and J gave up 3 bases; unmatched junction bases: 33. The CDR3 coding sequence is TGTGCTCTTGGGGAATCTACCTCCTACGGTCAACTGGGGGATACGCGTATCCCGGGGATAGCCGATAAACTCATCTTT. Its protein is CALGESTSYGQLGDTRIPGIADKLIF.

In its sample, this clone ranks as medium-sized. V is TRDV1 and J is TRDJ1; 11 nucleotides align to TRDD3. V lost 7 bases and J lost 1; bases outside the gene matches: 8. CDR1 is TSWWSYY, CDR2 QGS, per germline. The CDR3 covers 16 residues. CDR3 DNA: TGTGCTCTTGAGTTACGCTGGGGGATACTCACCGATAAACTCATCTTT. It yields the protein CALELRWGILTDKLIF.

This clone is deemed medium-sized. Other DNA sequences of this sample code for an identical CDR3. The chain couples TRDV2 to TRDJ3, with 7 bases that match TRDD3. Germline-derived CDR1 and CDR2 are GEAIGNYY and EKD. The V segment lost 4 bases and the J segment 8 bases; nucleotides outside the gene matches: 7. This CDR3 contains 15 residues. The CDR3 is CACDATGVNTRQMFF. The CDR3 nucleotides read TGTGCCTGTGATGCTACTGGGGTTAACACCCGACAGATGTTTTTC.

This chain joins TRDV1 and TRDJ1; maybe TRDD3 (6 bases). CDR3 length: 21 residues. Trimming cost V 1 base and J 0 bases, with 27 bases left between them. CDR1 TSWWSYY and CDR2 QGS come from the germline V gene. CDR3 sequence (DNA): TGTGCTCTTGGGGAACAGGAGGGGATCCTGAGAAACCAGAGGTACACCGATAAACTCATCTTT. It translates to CALGEQEGILRNQRYTDKLIF.

The V gene is TRDV1, the J gene TRDJ1; possibly TRDD3 for D (5 bases). Trimming shortened V by 2 bases and J by 0 bases, and 16 bases separated the two germline ends. Germline V CDR1 and CDR2: TSWWSYY, QGS. There are 17 residues in the CDR3. The CDR3 region is CALGEDGWDGYTDKLIF. In DNA form, the CDR3 reads TGTGCTCTTGGGGAAGACGGATGGGATGGCTACACCGATAAACTCATCTTT.

This clone has only a few counts. This same CDR3 is encoded by further DNA sequences in the sample. This chain links TRDV1 with TRDJ1; 12 bases match TRDD3. The CDR3 is made up of 20 amino acids. V lost 0 bases to trimming and J lost 2 bases; unmatched junction nucleotides: 13. The germline CDR1 and CDR2 sequences are TSWWSYY and QGS. In DNA form, the CDR3 reads TGTGCTCTTGGGGAACTCGGGCACGCACCTGGGGGATACGTGACCGATAAACTCATCTTT. Translation gives CALGELGHAPGGYVTDKLIF.

This clone was seen a few times. The rearrangement uses TRDV1 and TRDJ1, with 8 positions matching TRDD3. CDR1 TSWWSYY and CDR2 QGS come from the germline V gene. The trim removed 4 bases at V and 4 bases at J, leaving 17 bases unmatched. The CDR3 is 18 residues long. DNA for the CDR3: TGTGCTCTTGGGGCCCCGGCCTTCCCCCGACTGGGGGGCGATAAACTCATCTTT. Protein sequence: CALGAPAFPRLGGDKLIF.

This clone has a handful of counts. This chain joins TRDV1 and TRDJ1; the match to TRDD3 covers 12 bases. Germline CDR1 and CDR2: TSWWSYY and QGS. J was trimmed by 4 bases and V by 2 bases; bases with no gene match: 20. This CDR3 comprises 21 residues. CDR3 sequence: CALGELPAFLLLGDTIDKLIF. The CDR3 DNA reads TGTGCTCTTGGGGAATTGCCAGCCTTTTTGTTGCTGGGGGATACGATCGATAAACTCATCTTT.

The table lists this clone with a few counts. This chain joins TRDV1 and TRDJ1; D perhaps matches TRDD3 (5 bases). Trimming cost V 2 bases and J 0 bases, with 19 bases left between them. CDR1 and CDR2 (germline): TSWWSYY, QGS. The CDR3 has 18 residues. CDR3 sequence: CALGEGNTKTEYTDKLIF. Written as DNA, the CDR3 is TGTGCTCTTGGGGAAGGGAATACGAAAACTGAGTACACCGATAAACTCATCTTT.

This clone was recorded a few times. This chain joins TRDV1 and TRDJ1; TRDD2 matches 7 bases. Germline V gene sequence: CDR1 TSWWSYY, CDR2 QGS. There are 20 residues in the CDR3. The junction had 20 bases not matched to a gene; V was cut back by 4 bases and J by 0 bases. Here the CDR3 reads CALGARLQAFLTVDTDKLIF. DNA of the CDR3: TGTGCTCTTGGGGCCAGACTACAGGCCTTCCTGACTGTGGACACCGATAAACTCATCTTT.

A word on this clone: Other DNA sequences from this sample encode an identical CDR3 as well. This chain connects TRDV2 to TRDJ1; D is undetermined. Germline V lookup: CDR1 GEAIGNYY, CDR2 EKD. This CDR3 is 12 amino acids long. Trimming took 9 bases from V and 0 from J, leaving 10 bases between them. The CDR3 loop is CATVGDTDKLIF. CDR3 DNA: TGTGCCACCGTCGGGGACACCGATAAACTCATCTTT.

This clone was counted a few times. Other DNA variants within this sample encode the same CDR3. This chain connects TRDV1 to TRDJ1; TRDD3 matches at 8 bases. Per the germline V gene, CDR1 is TSWWSYY and CDR2 is QGS. The CDR3 runs to 19 residues. Losses at the gene ends were 3 bases for V and 0 bases for J; bases not matched to a gene: 15. In DNA form, the CDR3 reads TGTGCTCTTGGGGACCGCCCTCTGGGGGACCGCTGGTACACCGATAAACTCATCTTT. This encodes CALGDRPLGDRWYTDKLIF.